Below, 9 T cell receptor beta chains from the same sample are listed, as sequenced in a study of blood T cell repertoires in COVID-19. Assay used: immunoSEQ multiplex PCR; TCRdb lists only in-frame clones, some missing. The table records 250,000 to 350,000 clones, approximately 85% of them present only once. Sequencing input: PBMCs or T cells enriched from blood (not recorded which). The receptors stem from a woman aged 25 to 39 who had recovered from COVID-19.

The chain joins TRBV4-1 to TRBJ2-1; 8 nucleotides match TRBD2. With 3 bases clipped from V and 8 bases from J, the junction kept 21 bases outside the gene matches. There are 19 residues in the CDR3. The germline CDR1 and CDR2 sequences are MGHRA and YSYEKL. The DNA of the CDR3 is TGCGCCAGCAGCCAGGGGCTATTTAGCGGGAAAGGCCTTATGGATGAGCAGTTCTTC. Translation: CASSQGLFSGKGLMDEQFF.

The gene calls are TRBV28 and TRBJ1-1; D is uncertain. Trimming cost V 8 bases and J 9 bases, with 19 bases left between them. This CDR3 spans 13 amino acids. Germline V gene sequence: CDR1 MDHEN, CDR2 SYDVKM. The CDR3 sequence is CASLTNSLPKAFF. CDR3 in DNA: TGTGCCAGCCTCACCAATAGTTTGCCGAAAGCTTTCTTT.

The CDR3, as DNA: TGTGCCAGTAGTTGGAGCGGGAGTCTCACAGATACGCAGTATTTT. Translation: CASSWSGSLTDTQYF. The V call is TRBV19, the J call TRBJ2-3; 8 nucleotides align to TRBD2. Germline V lookup: CDR1 LNHDA, CDR2 SQIVND (reference sequence). The V segment lost 5 bases and the J segment 2 bases; nucleotides outside the gene matches: 6. This CDR3 region has 15 residues.

Turning to this clone: Other nucleotide sequences from this sample produce the same CDR3. This rearrangement joins TRBV28 to TRBJ1-5, with 9 bases fitting TRBD1. Germline CDR1 is MDHEN and CDR2 is SYDVKM. With 6 bases clipped from V and 3 bases from J, the junction kept 6 bases outside the gene matches. This CDR3 contains 15 residues. Here the CDR3 DNA reads TGTGCCAGCAGCTCCGGACAGGGGAACAATCAGCCCCAGCATTTT. It translates to CASSSGQGNNQPQHF.

The rearrangement joins TRBV9 to TRBJ2-1; a possible D gene is TRBD2 (6 bases). The length of the CDR3 is 16 residues. CDR1 and CDR2 from the germline V gene are SGDLS and YYNGEE. Trimming shortened V by 0 bases and J by 5 bases, and 15 bases separated the two germline ends. The CDR3 spells CASSVGGDLGDNEQFF. The CDR3 bases are TGTGCCAGCAGCGTAGGGGGGGACCTAGGGGACAATGAGCAGTTCTTC.

The rearrangement uses TRBV28 and TRBJ1-1, with 7 positions matching TRBD1. Germline CDR1 MDHEN, CDR2 SYDVKM. Losses at the gene ends were 6 bases for V and 0 bases for J; bases not matched to a gene: 10. This CDR3 has 16 residues. This chain's CDR3 is CASSRLPGQLNTEAFF. DNA of the CDR3: TGTGCCAGCAGCCGCCTGCCGGGACAGTTGAACACTGAAGCTTTCTTT.

The V call is TRBV20-1, the J call TRBJ1-6; D gene unclear. Per the germline V gene, CDR1 is DFQATT and CDR2 is SNEGSKA (reference sequence). The CDR3 consists of 11 residues. Trimming shortened V by 6 bases and J by 15 bases, and 15 bases separated the two germline ends. CDR3: CSASRDRLLHF. The CDR3 DNA is TGCAGTGCCTCGAGGGATCGACTCCTCCACTTT.

CDR3 sequence reads: CASSKGQRSATNEKLFF. For the CDR3, the DNA is TGCGCCAGCAGCAAGGGACAGCGAAGTGCAACTAATGAAAAACTGTTTTTT. This chain uses TRBV5-1 with TRBJ1-4, with TRBD1 matching over 7 bases. The V gene's germline CDR1 is SGHRS and CDR2 YFSETQ. The CDR3 contains 17 residues. V trimming: 4 bases; J trimming: 0 bases; junction bases outside the gene matches: 9.

The rearrangement uses TRBV2 and TRBJ1-4, with D perhaps matching TRBD1 (6 bases). CDR3 length equals 14 residues. Trimming took 5 bases from V and 7 from J, leaving 14 bases between them. CDR1 and CDR2 from the germline V gene are SNHLY and FYNNEI. CDR3 coding DNA: TGTGCCAGCAGTTTTGGACAGAGAAGTGAAAAACTGTTTTTT. Its protein is CASSFGQRSEKLFF.